The 10 T cell receptor beta chains in this list originate from one sample, sequenced in a study of cytomegalovirus exposure and HLA in healthy donors. PCR used 60 Vbeta primers and 13 Jbeta primers. This table comes from immunoSEQ multiplex PCR, and its TCRdb copy is limited to in-frame clones, with some not included. The sample carries 200,000 to 250,000 clones, about 75% recorded once. The sample consisted of PBMCs. All receptors derive from a woman aged 30 to 39 in good health and CMV-seronegative.

The chain links TRBV5-1 to TRBJ2-7; possible D gene TRBD2, 6 bases. The V end lost 6 bases, the J end lost 5 bases, and 15 bases lay between the germline ends. Germline CDR1 reads SGHRS; CDR2 reads YFSETQ. The CDR3 sequence is 13 residues long. This CDR3 reads CASNQAGSDEQYF. The CDR3 DNA reads as TGCGCCAGCAATCAAGCGGGCAGCGACGAGCAGTACTTC.

The chain joins TRBV27 to TRBJ1-5; D ambiguous. CDR1 and CDR2 from the germline V gene are MNHEY and SMNVEV (reference sequence). CDR3 size: 12 residues. Trimming left V 3 bases short and J 5 bases short, with 5 bases between. CDR3 loop: CASSFLDQPQHF. Here the CDR3 DNA reads TGTGCCAGCAGTTTCCTCGATCAGCCCCAGCATTTT.

This clone was detected a few times. The CDR3 DNA reads as TGTGCCAGCAGTTTAGCGGGGTGGGAGACCCAGTACTTC. Translated, it gives CASSLAGWETQYF. This chain joins TRBV27 and TRBJ2-5; D perhaps matches TRBD2 (6 bases). V shed 2 bases and J shed 5 bases, with 9 bases lying between them. This CDR3 comprises 13 residues. Germline V CDR1 and CDR2: MNHEY, SMNVEV (reference sequence).

This clone has a handful of counts. V and J are TRBV7-9 and TRBJ2-7, with TRBD2 identical over 8 bases. Germline V lookup: CDR1 SEHNR, CDR2 FQNEAQ (reference sequence). Losses at the gene ends were 3 bases for V and 7 bases for J; bases not matched to a gene: 8. CDR3 size: 14 residues. CDR3 bases: TGTGCCAGCAGCTTGCTGCGGGGGGCGCGGGAGCAGTACTTC. This gives the protein CASSLLRGAREQYF.

The gene calls are TRBV6-5 and TRBJ2-3, with D perhaps TRBD2 (5 bases). Between the trimmed V and J ends, which lost 2 bases and 5 bases, there was a span of 8 bases. CDR1 MNHEY and CDR2 SVGAGI come from the germline V gene. The CDR3 is 13 residues long. CDR3 loop: CASSYDGGDTQYF. CDR3 in DNA: TGTGCCAGCAGTTACGACGGAGGAGATACGCAGTATTTT.

The chain recombines TRBV2 with TRBJ1-2; 8 bases agree with TRBD1. With V trimmed by 1 base and J by 4 bases, 5 bases remained unmatched. Germline V gene data show CDR1 as SNHLY and CDR2 as FYNNEI. The CDR3 covers 15 residues. The CDR3 reads CASSEGGQGGYGYTF. CDR3 nucleotides: TGTGCCAGCAGTGAAGGCGGACAGGGAGGCTATGGCTACACCTTC.

A single count supports this clone. This chain uses TRBV5-1 with TRBJ2-3; 7 bases line up with TRBD2. Trimming took 0 bases from V and 5 from J; bases not matched to a gene: 9. This CDR3 is 16 amino acids long. Germline V gene lookup returns CDR1 SGHRS and CDR2 YFSETQ. CDR3 amino acids: CASSLVASGSLDTQYF. The CDR3, as DNA: TGCGCCAGCAGCTTGGTGGCTAGCGGTTCCTTAGATACGCAGTATTTT.

The chain combines TRBV12-5 with TRBJ2-3; tentative D call: TRBD2 (6 bases). CDR3 length: 15 amino acids. Per germline, CDR1 LGHNT and CDR2 FRNRAP. Trimming removed 3 bases at V and 6 bases at J, with 16 bases between. The CDR3 sequence: CASGFGGERGDTQYF. In DNA, the CDR3 is TGTGCTAGTGGTTTCGGCGGGGAACGGGGGGATACGCAGTATTTT. The full variable domain, its missing parts supplied by reference TRBV12-5 and TRBJ2-3, is DARVTQTPRHKVTEMGQEVTMRCQPILGHNTVFWYRQTMMQGLELLAYFRNRAPLDDSGMPKDRFSAEMPDATLATLKIQPSEPRDSAVYFCASGFGGERGDTQYFGPGTRLTVL.

In its sample, this clone was seen a few times. This chain links TRBV29-1 with TRBJ2-5; 7 bases align to TRBD1. V lost 7 bases, J lost 4 bases, and 12 bases stayed unmatched. The CDR3 has 14 residues. Germline V gene sequence: CDR1 SQVTM, CDR2 ANQGSEA. The CDR3, as DNA: TGCAGCGCAGAGGGGGCGCCACCGTTAGAGACCCAGTACTTC. This gives the protein CSAEGAPPLETQYF. The full variable domain, in which reference TRBV29-1 and TRBJ2-5 provide the parts outside the CDR3, is SAVISQKPSRDICQRGTSLTIQCQVDSQVTMMFWYRQQPGQSLTLIATANQGSEATYESGFVIDKFPISRPNLTFSTLTVSNMSPEDSSIYLCSAEGAPPLETQYFGPGTRLLVL.

The chain carries TRBV11-3 and TRBJ1-2; the D gene is possibly TRBD1 (5 bases). The CDR3 loop spans 13 amino acids. Germline V gene sequence: CDR1 SGHNT, CDR2 YENEEA. Trimming removed 5 bases at V and 2 bases at J, with 9 bases between. CDR3 in DNA: TGTGCCAGCAGCCAGAACAGGAACTATGGCTACACCTTC. Its translation: CASSQNRNYGYTF.